Shown below are 6 T cell receptor beta chains from a single sample sequenced in a study of shared clonotypes between healthy human individuals. Using immunoSEQ multiplex PCR, the repertoire was profiled, and TCRdb retains in-frame clones only, with some absent. The sample holds 450,000 to 500,000 clones, around four fifths seen once. Source material: PBMCs. The receptors derive from a woman aged 40 to 49 in good health. Some clones in this sample may be carry-over from other donors' samples.

The CDR3 is CASSPTGLYEQYF. The CDR3, as DNA: TGTGCCAGCAGCCCTACGGGTCTTTACGAGCAGTACTTC. J is TRBJ2-7 and V is TRBV7-8; D remains ambiguous. V was shortened by 5 bases and J by 4 bases, with 12 bases between the two germline ends. CDR3 size: 13 residues. Germline V gene sequence: CDR1 SGHVS, CDR2 FQNEAQ.

The chain uses TRBV9 and TRBJ2-7; D is perhaps TRBD2 (6 bases). Germline CDR1 SGDLS, CDR2 YYNGEE. V was shortened by 3 bases and J by 4 bases, with 14 bases between the two germline ends. This CDR3 contains 14 residues. CDR3 residues: CASSGRDSAYEQYF. The CDR3 coding sequence is TGTGCCAGCAGCGGCCGGGACTCAGCTTACGAGCAGTACTTC.

In this sample, this clone turned up many times. This sample also contains other DNA sequences that code for the same CDR3. This rearrangement joins TRBV5-4 to TRBJ2-7; TRBD2 matches 7 bases. Germline V gene data show CDR1 as SGHNT and CDR2 as YYREEE (reference sequence). The CDR3 is 13 residues long. Germline trimming cut 6 bases from V and 7 bases from J; bases unmatched to any gene: 10. CDR3 DNA sequence: TGTGCCAGCACCGATGGGCTAGCGGCGGAGCAGTACTTC. This encodes CASTDGLAAEQYF.

In this sample, this clone turned up many times. CDR3 amino acids: CASSFMGGMNTEAFF. CDR3 coding DNA: TGTGCCAGCAGCTTTATGGGGGGCATGAACACTGAAGCTTTCTTT. This rearrangement joins TRBV5-6 to TRBJ1-1; possibly TRBD1 for D (6 bases). This CDR3 is 15 amino acids long. The ends were cut back, 2 bases at V and 0 bases at J, with 11 bases in the middle. Germline lookup yields CDR1 SGHDT and CDR2 YYEEEE.

The gene calls are TRBV27 and TRBJ2-5, with 13 nucleotides matching TRBD2. CDR1 is MNHEY, CDR2 SMNVEV, per germline (reference sequence). The V gene end was trimmed by 7 bases and the J gene end by 2 bases; junction bases not matched to a gene: 4. The CDR3 has 15 residues. Here the CDR3 DNA reads TGTGCCAGCATCCGGACTAGCGGGAGTCAAGAGACCCAGTACTTC. Its protein product is CASIRTSGSQETQYF.

The sample holds one count of this clone. This chain links TRBV6-5 with TRBJ2-5; D is undetermined. The V end was cut by 4 bases, the J end by 3 bases, with 12 bases between. The CDR3 length is 14 residues. The germline V gene encodes CDR1 MNHEY and CDR2 SVGAGI. In DNA, the CDR3 is TGTGCCAGCAGTTGGAGCAGTGGGGAAGAGACCCAGTACTTC. Its protein is CASSWSSGEETQYF.